These T cell receptor beta chains were read from a single sample in a study of human T cells and chemical hapten exposure. Using its own MiXCR run on the RACE reads, TCRdb lists one record per CDR3 protein. This table holds some 190,000 distinct CDR3 sequences, 20% to 25% found once. The sequencing used whole blood, collected in connection with sensitization to the hapten diphenylcyclopropenone (DPC). Receptors were obtained from a woman aged 50 to 60 with alopecia areata. Some clones in this sample may be carry-over from other donors' samples. Both conserved end residues are part of each CDR3.

TRBV20-1,CSAGGTSTETQYF
TRBV6-6,CASSYSTERAGYTF
TRBV20-1,CSATAALTGVNTEAFF
TRBV10-2,CASRVWTSGSGDTQYF
TRBV12-3/TRBV12-4,CASSFPTGASYEQYF
TRBV5-1,CASSLVGSGGYNEQFF
TRBV19,CASSLAAGSNQPQHF
TRBV12-3/TRBV12-4,CASMRLAGANEQFF
TRBV10-3,CAISSRTSSYEQYF
TRBV6-6,CASSYLLIGSNQPQHF